A selection of T cell receptor beta chains follows, all from one sample in a study of cytomegalovirus exposure and HLA in healthy donors. The protocol was immunoSEQ multiplex PCR, while the TCRdb copy is restricted to in-frame clones and leaves out a portion. The sample holds about 200,000 clones; 85% to 90% are singletons and the top ten take about 3%. The sequenced sample consisted of PBMCs. The receptors shown here come from a woman aged 18 to 35 in good health and CMV-seronegative. The conserved cysteine and the conserved F or W are not part of the CDR3 here. The order of the fields is J gene, V gene, CDR3 protein.

j_gene: TRBJ2-3
v_gene: TRBV9
CDR3aa: ASSNSGRVTDTQY

j_gene: TRBJ2-5
v_gene: TRBV15
CDR3aa: ATSSEAGEAETQY

j_gene: TRBJ2-3
v_gene: TRBV7-9
CDR3aa: ASSHLNGSVQY

j_gene: TRBJ2-1
v_gene: TRBV29-1
CDR3aa: SVEGYEQF

j_gene: TRBJ2-7
v_gene: TRBV28
CDR3aa: ASSLTGLSEQY

j_gene: TRBJ2-3
v_gene: TRBV2
CDR3aa: ASSQGLTSGPGTDTQY

j_gene: TRBJ1-2
v_gene: TRBV18
CDR3aa: ASSPPTNTNYGYT

j_gene: TRBJ1-3
v_gene: TRBV28
CDR3aa: ASRVAGTGNTIY

j_gene: TRBJ2-5
v_gene: TRBV4-1
CDR3aa: ASSQTSEETQY

j_gene: TRBJ2-1
v_gene: TRBV19
CDR3aa: ASRWSSGSSGSYNEQF

j_gene: TRBJ2-7
v_gene: TRBV5-1
CDR3aa: ASRRETGTSYEQY

j_gene: TRBJ2-7
v_gene: TRBV11-2
CDR3aa: ASSLDGSGWVVEQY

j_gene: TRBJ1-3
v_gene: TRBV7-9
CDR3aa: ASSLTGGSNTIY

j_gene: TRBJ2-3
v_gene: TRBV5-1
CDR3aa: ASTYSGRSTDTQY

j_gene: TRBJ2-7
v_gene: TRBV21-1
CDR3aa: ASSITLAGASYEQY

j_gene: TRBJ2-1
v_gene: TRBV5-4
CDR3aa: ASSSTSGSLDEQF

j_gene: TRBJ2-7
v_gene: TRBV30
CDR3aa: AWSVSGPYEQY

j_gene: TRBJ2-3
v_gene: TRBV29-1
CDR3aa: SVGANIDTQY

j_gene: TRBJ2-7
v_gene: TRBV28
CDR3aa: ATWGTGTNYEQY

j_gene: TRBJ2-5
v_gene: TRBV5-6
CDR3aa: ASSGTGVQETQY

j_gene: TRBJ2-5
v_gene: TRBV28
CDR3aa: ASSFPSGGGETQY

j_gene: TRBJ1-1
v_gene: TRBV6-1
CDR3aa: ASSGGWEEIEAF

j_gene: TRBJ2-3
v_gene: TRBV4-2
CDR3aa: ASSQERLASTDTQY

j_gene: TRBJ2-3
v_gene: TRBV4-3
CDR3aa: ASSQDGYADTQY

j_gene: TRBJ2-7
v_gene: TRBV28
CDR3aa: ASSSSGEYEQY

j_gene: TRBJ2-3
v_gene: TRBV28
CDR3aa: ASSLYRRTDTQY

j_gene: TRBJ2-2
v_gene: TRBV27
CDR3aa: ASSWVTGTVGELF

j_gene: TRBJ2-1
v_gene: TRBV19
CDR3aa: ASSSSGNEQF

j_gene: TRBJ1-1
v_gene: TRBV2
CDR3aa: ASQTGRSTEAF

j_gene: TRBJ2-3
v_gene: TRBV7-2
CDR3aa: ASSLVLISTDTQY

j_gene: TRBJ2-3
v_gene: TRBV27
CDR3aa: ASSLLRARTDTQY

j_gene: TRBJ2-1
v_gene: TRBV7-9
CDR3aa: ASSAPTSGRANEQF

j_gene: TRBJ2-7
v_gene: TRBV7-8
CDR3aa: ASSLGLAGGYEQY

j_gene: TRBJ2-6
v_gene: TRBV9
CDR3aa: ASSDGSGNGANVLT

j_gene: TRBJ2-7
v_gene: TRBV27
CDR3aa: ASSPGSYEQY

j_gene: TRBJ2-7
v_gene: TRBV11-2
CDR3aa: ASSLVVLAGPYEQY

j_gene: TRBJ2-4
v_gene: TRBV28
CDR3aa: ASKLAGDLSNIQY

j_gene: TRBJ1-2
v_gene: TRBV6-5
CDR3aa: ASRPPRQHNGYT

j_gene: TRBJ1-1
v_gene: TRBV5-1
CDR3aa: ASSLAWGGTEAF

j_gene: TRBJ2-1
v_gene: TRBV9
CDR3aa: ASSVGTGENNEQF

j_gene: TRBJ2-2
v_gene: TRBV5-4
CDR3aa: ASSLGTSATGELF

j_gene: TRBJ1-4
v_gene: TRBV27
CDR3aa: ASSPPGLELF

j_gene: TRBJ2-7
v_gene: TRBV5-1
CDR3aa: ASSPGHRVGEQY

j_gene: TRBJ2-1
v_gene: TRBV6-6
CDR3aa: ASSSGFEQF